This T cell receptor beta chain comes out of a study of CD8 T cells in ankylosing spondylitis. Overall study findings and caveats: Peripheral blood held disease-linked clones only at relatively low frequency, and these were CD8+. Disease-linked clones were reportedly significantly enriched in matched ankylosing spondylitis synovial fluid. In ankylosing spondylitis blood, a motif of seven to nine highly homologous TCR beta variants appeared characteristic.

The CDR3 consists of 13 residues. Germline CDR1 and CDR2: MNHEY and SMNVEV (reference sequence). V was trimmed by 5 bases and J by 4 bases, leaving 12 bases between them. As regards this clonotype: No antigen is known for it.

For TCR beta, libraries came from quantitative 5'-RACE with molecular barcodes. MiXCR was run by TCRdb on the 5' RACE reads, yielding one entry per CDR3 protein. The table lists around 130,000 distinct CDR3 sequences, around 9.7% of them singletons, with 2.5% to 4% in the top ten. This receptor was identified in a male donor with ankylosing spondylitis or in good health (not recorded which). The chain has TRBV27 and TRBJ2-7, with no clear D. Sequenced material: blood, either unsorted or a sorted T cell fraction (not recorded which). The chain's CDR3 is CASSPSPGYEQYF. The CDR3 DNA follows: TGTGCCAGCAGTCCGTCCCCCGGTTACGAGCAGTACTTC.